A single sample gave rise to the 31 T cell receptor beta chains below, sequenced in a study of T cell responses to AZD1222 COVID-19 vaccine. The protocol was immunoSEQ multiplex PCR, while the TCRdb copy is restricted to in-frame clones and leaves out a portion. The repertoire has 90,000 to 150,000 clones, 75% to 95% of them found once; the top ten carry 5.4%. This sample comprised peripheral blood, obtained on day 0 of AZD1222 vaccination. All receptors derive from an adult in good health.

CDR3 sequence reads: CASSPSRDRVSLFQQYF. The CDR3 DNA reads as TGTGCCAGCAGCCCATCCCGGGACAGGGTGAGTCTGTTTCAGCAGTACTTC. The chain joins TRBV5-6 to TRBJ2-7; the match to TRBD1 covers 9 bases. Trimming at V came to 4 bases and at J to 8 bases, leaving 19 bases not matched to a gene. Germline CDR1 and CDR2: SGHDT and YYEEEE. The CDR3 contains 17 residues.

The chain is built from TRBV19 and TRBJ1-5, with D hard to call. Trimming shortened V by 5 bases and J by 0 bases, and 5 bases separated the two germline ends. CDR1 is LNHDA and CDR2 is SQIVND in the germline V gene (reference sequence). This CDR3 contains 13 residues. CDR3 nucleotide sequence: TGTGCCAGTAGTTTATTTAGCAATCAGCCCCAGCATTTT. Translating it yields CASSLFSNQPQHF. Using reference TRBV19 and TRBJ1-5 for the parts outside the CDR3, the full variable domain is DGGITQSPKYLFRKEGQNVTLSCEQNLNHDAMYWYRQDPGQGLRLIYYSQIVNDFQKGDIAEGYSVSREKKESFPLTVTSAQKNPTAFYLCASSLFSNQPQHFGDGTRLSIL.

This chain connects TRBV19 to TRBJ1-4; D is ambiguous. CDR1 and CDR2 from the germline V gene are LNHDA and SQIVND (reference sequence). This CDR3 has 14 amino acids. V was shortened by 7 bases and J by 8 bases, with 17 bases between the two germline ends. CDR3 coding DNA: TGTGCCAGTAATCCGGTGGGTCGTGAGGAAAAACTGTTTTTT. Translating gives CASNPVGREEKLFF.

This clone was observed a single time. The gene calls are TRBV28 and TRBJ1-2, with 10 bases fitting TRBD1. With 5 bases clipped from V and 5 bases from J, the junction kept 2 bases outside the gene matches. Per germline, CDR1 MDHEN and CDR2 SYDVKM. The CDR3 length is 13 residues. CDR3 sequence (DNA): TGTGCCAGCAGTCAGGGACAGGGGTATGGCTACACCTTC. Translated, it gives CASSQGQGYGYTF.

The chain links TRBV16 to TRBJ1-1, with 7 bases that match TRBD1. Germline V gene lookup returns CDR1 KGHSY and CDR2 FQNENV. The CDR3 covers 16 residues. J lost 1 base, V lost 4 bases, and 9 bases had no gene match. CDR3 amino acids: CASSLRPGQQNTEAFF. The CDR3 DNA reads TGTGCCAGCAGCCTTCGGCCGGGACAGCAGAACACTGAAGCTTTCTTT.

The CDR3 region has the DNA TGCGCCAGCAGCCGCCCCGACGGACAGGACTCTGGAAACACCATATATTTT. It encodes CASSRPDGQDSGNTIYF. J is TRBJ1-3 and V is TRBV5-1; 7 nucleotides line up with TRBD1. The germline CDR1 and CDR2 sequences are SGHRS and YFSETQ. This CDR3 comprises 17 residues. Trimming took 4 bases from V and 0 from J; bases not matched to a gene: 10.

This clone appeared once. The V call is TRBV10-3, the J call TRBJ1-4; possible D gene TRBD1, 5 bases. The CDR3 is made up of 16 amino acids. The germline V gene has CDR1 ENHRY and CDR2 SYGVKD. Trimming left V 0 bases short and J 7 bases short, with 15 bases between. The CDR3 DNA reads TGTGCCATCAGTGAGTCAACACAGGCGGGGGGTGAAAAACTGTTTTTT. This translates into CAISESTQAGGEKLFF.

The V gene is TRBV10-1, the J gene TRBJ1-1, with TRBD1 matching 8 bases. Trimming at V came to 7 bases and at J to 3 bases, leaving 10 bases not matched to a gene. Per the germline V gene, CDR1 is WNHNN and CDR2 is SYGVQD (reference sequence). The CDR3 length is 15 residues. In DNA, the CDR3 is TGCGCCAGCATGGGCTGGGACAGGTATGACACTGAAGCTTTCTTT. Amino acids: CASMGWDRYDTEAFF.

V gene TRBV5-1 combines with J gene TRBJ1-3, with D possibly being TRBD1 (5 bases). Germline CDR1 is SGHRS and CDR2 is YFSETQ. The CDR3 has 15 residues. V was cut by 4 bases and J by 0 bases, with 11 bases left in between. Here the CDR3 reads CASSQDTNSGNTIYF. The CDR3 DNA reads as TGCGCCAGCAGCCAGGACACGAACTCTGGAAACACCATATATTTT.

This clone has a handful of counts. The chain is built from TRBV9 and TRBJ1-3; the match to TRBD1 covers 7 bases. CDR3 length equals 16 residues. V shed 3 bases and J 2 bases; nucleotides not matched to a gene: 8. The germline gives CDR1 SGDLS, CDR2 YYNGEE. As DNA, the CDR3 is TGTGCCAGCAGCGCCGTAACAGGGGTGGCTGGAAACACCATATATTTT. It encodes CASSAVTGVAGNTIYF.

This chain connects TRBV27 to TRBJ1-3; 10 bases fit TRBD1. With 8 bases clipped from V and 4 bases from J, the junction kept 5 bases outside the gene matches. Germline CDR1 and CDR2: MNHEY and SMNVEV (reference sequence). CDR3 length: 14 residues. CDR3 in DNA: TGTGCCAGCGCCGGGGACAGGGGCGGAAACACCATATATTTT. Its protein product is CASAGDRGGNTIYF.

CDR3 protein: CASSVELSPFSGANVLTF. The CDR3 nucleotides read TGTGCCAGCAGCGTAGAACTTTCGCCTTTCTCTGGGGCCAACGTCCTGACTTTC. V is TRBV9 and J is TRBJ2-6, with D hard to call. Germline assignment: CDR1 SGDLS and CDR2 YYNGEE. V shed 0 bases and J shed 0 bases, with 13 bases lying between them. The CDR3 covers 18 residues.

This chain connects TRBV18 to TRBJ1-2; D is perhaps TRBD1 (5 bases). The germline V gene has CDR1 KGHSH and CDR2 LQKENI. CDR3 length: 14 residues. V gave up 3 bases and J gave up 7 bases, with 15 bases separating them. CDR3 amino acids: CASSPYQGSGGYTF. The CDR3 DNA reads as TGTGCCAGCTCACCGTATCAGGGTTCGGGTGGCTACACCTTC.

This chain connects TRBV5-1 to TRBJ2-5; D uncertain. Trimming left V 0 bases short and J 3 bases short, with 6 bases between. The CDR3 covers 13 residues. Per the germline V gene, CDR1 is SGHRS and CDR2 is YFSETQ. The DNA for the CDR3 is TGCGCCAGCAGCTTGGGTAGGGAAGAGACCCAGTACTTC. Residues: CASSLGREETQYF. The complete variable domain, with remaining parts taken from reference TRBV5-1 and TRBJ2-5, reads KAGVTQTPRYLIKTRGQQVTLSCSPISGHRSVSWYQQTPGQGLQFLFEYFSETQRNKGNFPGRFSGRQFSNSRSEMNVSTLELGDSALYLCASSLGREETQYFGPGTRLLVL.

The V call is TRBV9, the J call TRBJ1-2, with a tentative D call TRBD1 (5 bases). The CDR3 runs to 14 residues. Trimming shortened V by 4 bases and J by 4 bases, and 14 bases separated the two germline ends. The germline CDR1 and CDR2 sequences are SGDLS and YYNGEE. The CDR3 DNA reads TGTGCCAGCAGCCGGGACTTCTCAGCCTATGGCTACACCTTC. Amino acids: CASSRDFSAYGYTF.

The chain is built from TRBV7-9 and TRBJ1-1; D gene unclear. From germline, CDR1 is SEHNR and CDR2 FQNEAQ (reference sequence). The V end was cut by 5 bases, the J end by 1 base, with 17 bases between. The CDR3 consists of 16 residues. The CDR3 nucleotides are TGTGCCAGCAGCATCGCGGGAGTTTTGAAGAACACTGAAGCTTTCTTT. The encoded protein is CASSIAGVLKNTEAFF.

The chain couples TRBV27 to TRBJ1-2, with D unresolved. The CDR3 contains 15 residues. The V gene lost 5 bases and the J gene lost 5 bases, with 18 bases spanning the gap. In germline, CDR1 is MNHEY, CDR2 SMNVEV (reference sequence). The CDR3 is CASSLDPRPSYGYTF. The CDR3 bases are TGTGCCAGCAGTCTCGACCCCCGACCTTCATATGGCTACACCTTC.

The CDR3 loop reads CASSELGDGYTF. The CDR3, as DNA: TGTGCCAGCAGTGAATTGGGAGATGGCTACACCTTC. The chain carries TRBV6-1 and TRBJ1-2; D not resolved. V gave up 2 bases and J gave up 6 bases, with 7 bases separating them. The CDR3 sequence is 12 residues long. Germline assignment: CDR1 MNHNS and CDR2 SASEGT.

CDR3 sequence reads: CASSLSIPEWDTQYF. CDR3 nucleotide sequence: TGTGCCAGCAGTTTATCGATTCCTGAGTGGGATACGCAGTATTTT. The rearrangement links TRBV27 to TRBJ2-3; D gene unclear. This CDR3 spans 15 amino acids. Trimming took off 0 bases at V and 6 bases at J, with 13 bases between the two ends. Germline CDR1 and CDR2: MNHEY and SMNVEV (reference sequence).

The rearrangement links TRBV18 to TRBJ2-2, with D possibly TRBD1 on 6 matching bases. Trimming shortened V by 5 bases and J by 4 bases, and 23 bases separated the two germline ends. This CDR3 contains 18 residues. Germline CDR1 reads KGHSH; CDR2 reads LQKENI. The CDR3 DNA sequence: TGTGCCAGCTCAGCGATGCTATTGACAGGCCAAATCACCGGGGAGCTGTTTTTT. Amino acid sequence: CASSAMLLTGQITGELFF.

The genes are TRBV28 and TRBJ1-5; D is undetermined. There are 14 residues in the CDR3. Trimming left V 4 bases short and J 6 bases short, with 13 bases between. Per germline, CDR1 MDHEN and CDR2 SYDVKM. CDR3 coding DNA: TGTGCCAGCAGTTCAGGAAGTCAGCGTCAGCCCCAGCATTTT. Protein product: CASSSGSQRQPQHF.

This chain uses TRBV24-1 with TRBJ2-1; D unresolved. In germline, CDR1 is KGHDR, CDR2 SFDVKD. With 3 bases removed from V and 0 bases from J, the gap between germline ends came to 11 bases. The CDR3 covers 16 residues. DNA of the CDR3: TGTGCCACCAGTGATACCAGGCAGAGCTCCTACAATGAGCAGTTCTTC. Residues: CATSDTRQSSYNEQFF.

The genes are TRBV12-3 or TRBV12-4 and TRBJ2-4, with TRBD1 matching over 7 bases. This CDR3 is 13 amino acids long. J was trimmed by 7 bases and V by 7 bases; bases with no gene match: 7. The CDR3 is CASTNEQGNIQYF. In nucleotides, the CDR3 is TGTGCCAGCACGAATGAACAGGGGAACATTCAGTACTTC.

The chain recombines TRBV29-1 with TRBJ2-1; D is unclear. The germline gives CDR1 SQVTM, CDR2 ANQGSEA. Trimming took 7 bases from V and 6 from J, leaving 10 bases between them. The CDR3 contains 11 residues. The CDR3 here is CSAWWTNEQFF. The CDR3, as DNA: TGCAGCGCGTGGTGGACCAATGAGCAGTTCTTC.

The DNA of the CDR3 is TGTGCCAGCAGCTTGTTAACAGGCAAGAGCTCCTACAATGAGCAGTTCTTC. Its protein is CASSLLTGKSSYNEQFF. This chain uses TRBV5-6 with TRBJ2-1; D perhaps matches TRBD1 (5 bases). Trimming removed 1 base from V and 0 bases from J, with 14 bases in between. The CDR3 covers 17 residues. Germline V gene lookup returns CDR1 SGHDT and CDR2 YYEEEE. Using reference TRBV5-6 and TRBJ2-1 for the parts outside the CDR3, the full variable domain is DAGVTQSPTHLIKTRGQQVTLRCSPKSGHDTVSWYQQALGQGPQFIFQYYEEEERQRGNFPDRFSGHQFPNYSSELNVNALLLGDSALYLCASSLLTGKSSYNEQFFGPGTRLTVL.

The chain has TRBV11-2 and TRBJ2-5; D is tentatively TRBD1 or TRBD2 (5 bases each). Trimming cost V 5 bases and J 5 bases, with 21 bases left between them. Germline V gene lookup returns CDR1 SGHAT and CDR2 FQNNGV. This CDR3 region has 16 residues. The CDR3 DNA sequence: TGTGCCAGCAGCGTTATGATTAGCGCCCCAGGGGAGACCCAGTACTTC. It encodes CASSVMISAPGETQYF.

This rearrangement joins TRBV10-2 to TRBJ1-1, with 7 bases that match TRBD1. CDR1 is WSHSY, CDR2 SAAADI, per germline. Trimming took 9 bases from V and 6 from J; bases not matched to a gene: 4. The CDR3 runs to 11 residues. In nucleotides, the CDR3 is TGCGCCAGTTTCAGGGGGTCTGAAGCTTTCTTT. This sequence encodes CASFRGSEAFF.

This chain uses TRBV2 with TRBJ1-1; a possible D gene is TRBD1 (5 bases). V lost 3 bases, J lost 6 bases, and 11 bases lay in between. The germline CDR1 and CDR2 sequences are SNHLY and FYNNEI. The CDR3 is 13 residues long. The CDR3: CASSDVGGAEAFF. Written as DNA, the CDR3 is TGTGCCAGCAGTGACGTGGGGGGTGCTGAAGCTTTCTTT.

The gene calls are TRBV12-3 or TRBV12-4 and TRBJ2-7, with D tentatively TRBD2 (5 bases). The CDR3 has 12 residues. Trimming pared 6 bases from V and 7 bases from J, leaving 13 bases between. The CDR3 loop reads CASSRRPGEQYF. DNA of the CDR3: TGTGCCAGCAGCAGACGCCCGGGGGAGCAGTACTTC.

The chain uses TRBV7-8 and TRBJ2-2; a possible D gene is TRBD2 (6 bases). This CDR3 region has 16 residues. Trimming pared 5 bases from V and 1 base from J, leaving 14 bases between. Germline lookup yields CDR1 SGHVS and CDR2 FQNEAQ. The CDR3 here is CASSRRSAGNTGELFF. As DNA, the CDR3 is TGTGCCAGCAGCCGACGATCAGCGGGGAACACCGGGGAGCTGTTTTTT.

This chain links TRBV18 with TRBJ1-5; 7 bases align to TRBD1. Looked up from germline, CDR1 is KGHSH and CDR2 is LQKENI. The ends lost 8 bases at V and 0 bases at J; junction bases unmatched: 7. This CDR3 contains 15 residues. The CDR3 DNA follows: TGTGCCAGCGCCCCTAGACAGGGTAGCAATCAGCCCCAGCATTTT. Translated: CASAPRQGSNQPQHF.